These T cell receptor beta chains were read from a single sample in a study of blood T cell repertoires in COVID-19. TCRdb keeps only in-frame clones here, not all; method: immunoSEQ multiplex PCR. The sample contains fewer than 200,000 clones, approximately 80% of which appear only once. What was sequenced was peripheral blood. The receptors originated from a man aged 60 to 69 with acute or convalescent COVID-19. Each CDR3 is given without its conserved first and last residue. Size values are once, few and many counts, or a class for expanded clones, and some rows have none.

abundance: NA; j_gene: TRBJ1-5; v_gene: TRBV6-5; CDR3aa: ASRLTGEQPQH
abundance: NA; j_gene: TRBJ2-6; v_gene: TRBV16; CDR3aa: ASSQLSQGNSGANVLT
abundance: NA; j_gene: TRBJ1-1; v_gene: TRBV9; CDR3aa: ASSVVGQNMNTEAF
abundance: NA; j_gene: TRBJ2-4; v_gene: TRBV5-1; CDR3aa: ASSLGTLAKNIQY
abundance: NA; j_gene: TRBJ2-7; v_gene: TRBV29-1; CDR3aa: SARGGYEQY
abundance: NA; j_gene: TRBJ2-3; v_gene: TRBV10-3; CDR3aa: AISEIGGRGTQY
abundance: NA; j_gene: TRBJ2-5; v_gene: TRBV19; CDR3aa: ASSINVVETQY
abundance: NA; j_gene: TRBJ1-3; v_gene: TRBV4-2; CDR3aa: ASSQDESRGSGNTIY
abundance: NA; j_gene: TRBJ1-1; v_gene: TRBV6-2/TRBV6-3; CDR3aa: ASSYSSGKAF
abundance: NA; j_gene: TRBJ1-4; v_gene: TRBV4-1; CDR3aa: ASSHPTGTGGRTNEKLF
abundance: NA; j_gene: TRBJ2-3; v_gene: TRBV3-1/TRBV3-2; CDR3aa: ASSQASGSTDTQY
abundance: NA; j_gene: TRBJ1-1; v_gene: TRBV7-2; CDR3aa: ASTLEQGKNTEAF
abundance: NA; j_gene: TRBJ1-1; v_gene: TRBV5-1; CDR3aa: ASSLGWGVTEAF
abundance: NA; j_gene: TRBJ2-1; v_gene: TRBV15; CDR3aa: ATSRGLLELQF
abundance: NA; j_gene: TRBJ1-2; v_gene: TRBV20-1; CDR3aa: SASPGQARGYT
abundance: NA; j_gene: TRBJ1-6; v_gene: TRBV4-2; CDR3aa: ASSHVIGQGYSPLH
abundance: NA; j_gene: TRBJ2-1; v_gene: TRBV6-4; CDR3aa: ASSEQSSANEQF
abundance: NA; j_gene: TRBJ1-3; v_gene: TRBV11-2; CDR3aa: ASSLRGGSGNTIY
abundance: NA; j_gene: TRBJ2-3; v_gene: TRBV7-2; CDR3aa: ASSVRGARTDTQY
abundance: NA; j_gene: TRBJ2-3; v_gene: TRBV3-1/TRBV3-2; CDR3aa: ASSQYSLQGADTQY
abundance: NA; j_gene: TRBJ1-1; v_gene: TRBV29-1; CDR3aa: SAGWGGGIPEAF
abundance: many; j_gene: TRBJ1-1; v_gene: TRBV12-3/TRBV12-4; CDR3aa: ASSSVRNTEAF
abundance: NA; j_gene: TRBJ2-7; v_gene: TRBV18; CDR3aa: ASSEGQGNNYEQY
abundance: NA; j_gene: TRBJ1-1; v_gene: TRBV4-1; CDR3aa: ASGFRGNTEAF
abundance: NA; j_gene: TRBJ1-5; v_gene: TRBV12-3/TRBV12-4; CDR3aa: ASLGQGNQPQH
abundance: NA; j_gene: TRBJ1-2; v_gene: TRBV28; CDR3aa: ASISQQYGYT
abundance: NA; j_gene: TRBJ2-3; v_gene: TRBV6-5; CDR3aa: ASSYARGGLDTQY